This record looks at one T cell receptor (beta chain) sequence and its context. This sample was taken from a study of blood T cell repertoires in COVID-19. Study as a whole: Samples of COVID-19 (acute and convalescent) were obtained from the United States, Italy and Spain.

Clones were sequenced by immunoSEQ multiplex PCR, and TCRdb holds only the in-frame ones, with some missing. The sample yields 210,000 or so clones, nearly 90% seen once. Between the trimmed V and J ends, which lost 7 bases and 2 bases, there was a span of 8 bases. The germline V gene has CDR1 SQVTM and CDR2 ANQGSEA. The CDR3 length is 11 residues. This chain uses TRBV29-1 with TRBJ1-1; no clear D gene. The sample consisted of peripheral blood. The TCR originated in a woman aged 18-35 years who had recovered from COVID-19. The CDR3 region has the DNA TGCAGCGGCGACACTAACACTGAAGCTTTCTTT. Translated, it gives CSGDTNTEAFF.